This T cell receptor (beta chain) was obtained from a study of T cell repertoires in aging, cancer and after chemotherapy. Study details: Pre- and post-chemotherapy samples were paired from glioblastoma patients treated with temozolomide-based therapy.

TRB rearrangements spanning V, D and J were amplified using mixed TRB-A/B primers. TCRdb re-called the multiplex PCR reads with MiXCR, one entry per CDR3 protein. The table lists 2,300 or so distinct CDR3 sequences, 20% to 30% of them singletons. This clonotype is classed as large (0.1 to 1%). Its specificity is unknown. Germline V CDR1 and CDR2: SQVTM, ANQGSEA. The CDR3 is 18 residues long. The ends lost 4 bases at V and 1 base at J; junction bases unmatched: 11. Overall study results and limits: In healthy donors, age-related TCR diversity loss mainly reflected lost richness.

Peripheral blood genomic DNA, not sorted cells or RNA, was the template. This rearrangement joins TRBV29-1 to TRBJ2-6, with 9 bases that match TRBD1. The clonotype originates from a human donor with a solid tumor. Material: blood. DNA of the CDR3: TGCAGCGTTGGGGCAGGTTACGGGACAGGGTCTGGGGCCAACGTCCTGACTTTC. Its translation is CSVGAGYGTGSGANVLTF. Full variable domain (rest looked up from reference TRBV29-1 and TRBJ2-6): SAVISQKPSRDICQRGTSLTIQCQVDSQVTMMFWYRQQPGQSLTLIATANQGSEATYESGFVIDKFPISRPNLTFSTLTVSNMSPEDSSIYLCSVGAGYGTGSGANVLTFGAGSRLTVL.